This T cell receptor (beta chain) is from a study of CD8+ T cells in alopecia areata. TCR sequencing used cDNA made by reverse transcription of extracted RNA. Sequencing was performed with immunoSEQ multiplex PCR; in TCRdb, only in-frame clones are kept and a portion is missing. The sample lists approximately 150,000 clones; roughly 50% were seen once. Note on this clone: Its target is unknown.

Study conclusions and caveats: TCRs were shared less clearly across patients than in mice, possibly for HLA-related reasons. Clonality in lesional scalp, especially alopecia totalis/universalis, exceeded that of normal scalp.

This TCR was recovered from a human donor in good health. Sequencing used CD4+ T cells sorted from blood.

The CDR3 DNA sequence: TGCGCCAGCAGCCAGGCCAATCGGGACAGCCGATTTTATGGCTACACCTTC. It encodes CASSQANRDSRFYGYTF. The chain joins TRBV4-1 to TRBJ1-2, with 7 bases matching TRBD1. V trimming: 3 bases; J trimming: 5 bases; junction bases outside the gene matches: 15. This CDR3 is built from 17 residues. Germline CDR1 reads MGHRA; CDR2 reads YSYEKL.